This entry concerns a single TCR beta chain. The data stem from a study of blood T cell repertoires in COVID-19. Study overall: Researchers got acute and convalescent COVID-19 samples from the United States, Italy and Spain.

Method: immunoSEQ multiplex PCR; TCRdb's copy keeps in-frame clones and lacks some. Of some 70,000 clones in the sample, 88% were seen once. Trimming removed 2 bases at V and 3 bases at J, with 11 bases between. Germline CDR1 reads MNHNS; CDR2 reads SASEGT. The CDR3 runs to 15 residues. The V gene is TRBV6-1, the J gene TRBJ1-5, with D hard to call. This TCR was sampled from a woman aged 65 to 85 with acute or convalescent COVID-19. Sequences were obtained from peripheral blood. The CDR3 DNA sequence: TGTGCCAGCAGTGAACAGTGGCTGATCAATCAGCCCCAGCATTTT. Protein product: CASSEQWLINQPQHF.